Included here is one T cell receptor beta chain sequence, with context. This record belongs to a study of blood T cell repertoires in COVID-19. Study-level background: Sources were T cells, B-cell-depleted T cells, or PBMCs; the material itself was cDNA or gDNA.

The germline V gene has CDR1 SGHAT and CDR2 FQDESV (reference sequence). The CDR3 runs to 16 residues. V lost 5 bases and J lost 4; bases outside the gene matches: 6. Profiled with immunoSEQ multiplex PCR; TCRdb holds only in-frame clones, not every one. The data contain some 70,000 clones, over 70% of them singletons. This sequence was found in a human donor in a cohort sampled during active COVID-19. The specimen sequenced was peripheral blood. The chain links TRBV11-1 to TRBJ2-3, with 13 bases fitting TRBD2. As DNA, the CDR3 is TGTGCCAGCAGCACGGGACTAGCGGGAATTGCAGATACGCAGTATTTT. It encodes CASSTGLAGIADTQYF.